These T cell receptor beta chains were read from a single sample in a study of blood T cells in healthy people across ages. TCRdb re-derived calls from the 5' RACE reads in MiXCR, one entry per CDR3 protein. Here the sample spans some 780,000 distinct CDR3 sequences, about 56% being singletons. The sequenced sample was blood. The receptor source for this set is a man in his forties or fifties in good health. CDR3s include the opening cysteine and the closing phenylalanine or tryptophan. D genes are given only for firm matches. Expanded clones get a size class; other rows say once, few or many, or leave the size out.

TRBV14	TRBD2	NA	TRBJ2-3	TGTGCCAGCAGCCAAACGGGACTAGACCTCTTTGGCACAGATACGCAGTATTTT	CASSQTGLDLFGTDTQYF
TRBV6-1	NA	NA	TRBJ2-5	TGTGCCAGCACCGACACACGGGAGACCCAGTACTTC	CASTDTRETQYF
TRBV4-3	NA	few	TRBJ2-7	TGTGCCAGCAGCCAAGAAAGGGTCGGGTCCTACGAGCAGTACTTC	CASSQERVGSYEQYF
TRBV5-1	TRBD2	NA	TRBJ2-1	TGCGCCAGCAACCTTGGGACTAGTAGGAATGAGCAGTTCTTC	CASNLGTSRNEQFF
TRBV3-1	NA	NA	TRBJ2-7	TGTGCCAGCAGCCAAGGAGAGACAGAATCCTACGAGCAGTACTTC	CASSQGETESYEQYF
TRBV7-9	NA	NA	TRBJ2-5	TGTGCCAGCACGCCGTTGGGGGGTCCCGGAGAGACCCAGTACTTC	CASTPLGGPGETQYF
TRBV2	TRBD1	NA	TRBJ1-2	TGTGCCAGCGTTGGGGACAGGGGAACTCTTAACTATGGCTACACCTTC	CASVGDRGTLNYGYTF
TRBV4-1	TRBD2	NA	TRBJ2-7	TGCGCCGGCAGCCAAGTTCTACGGGAGGGCCCCACCTACGAGCAGTACTTC	CAGSQVLREGPTYEQYF
TRBV11-1	NA	NA	TRBJ1-2	TGTGCCAGCAGCCCCGGACAGAGATCGGCTAACTATGGCTACACCTTC	CASSPGQRSANYGYTF
TRBV4-1	NA	NA	TRBJ2-5	TGCGCCAGCAGCCAAGATCCGAGGTATAAAGAGACCCAGTACTTC	CASSQDPRYKETQYF
TRBV7-2	NA	NA	TRBJ2-1	TGTGCCAGCAGCGACCGGGCCGCGGTTGGGTACAATGAGCAGTTCTTC	CASSDRAAVGYNEQFF